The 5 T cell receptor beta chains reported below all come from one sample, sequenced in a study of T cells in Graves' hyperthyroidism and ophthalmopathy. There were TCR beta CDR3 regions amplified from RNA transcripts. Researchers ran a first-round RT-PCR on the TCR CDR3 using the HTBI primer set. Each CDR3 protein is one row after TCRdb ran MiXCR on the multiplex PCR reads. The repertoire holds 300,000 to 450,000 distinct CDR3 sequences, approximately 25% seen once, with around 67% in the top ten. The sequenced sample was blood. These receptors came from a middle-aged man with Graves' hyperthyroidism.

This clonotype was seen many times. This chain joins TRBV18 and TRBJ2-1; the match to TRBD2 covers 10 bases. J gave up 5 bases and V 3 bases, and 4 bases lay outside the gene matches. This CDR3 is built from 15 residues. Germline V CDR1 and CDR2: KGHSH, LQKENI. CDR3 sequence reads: CASSPQLAGNNEQFF. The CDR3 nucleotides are TGTGCCAGCTCACCCCAACTAGCGGGGAACAATGAGCAGTTCTTC.

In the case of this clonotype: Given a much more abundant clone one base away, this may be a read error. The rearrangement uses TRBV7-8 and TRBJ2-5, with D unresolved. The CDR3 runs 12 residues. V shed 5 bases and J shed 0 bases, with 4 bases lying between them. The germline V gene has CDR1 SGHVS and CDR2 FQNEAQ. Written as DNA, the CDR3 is TGTGCCAGCAGCCCCCACCAAGAGACCCAGTACTTC. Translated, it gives CASSPHQETQYF.

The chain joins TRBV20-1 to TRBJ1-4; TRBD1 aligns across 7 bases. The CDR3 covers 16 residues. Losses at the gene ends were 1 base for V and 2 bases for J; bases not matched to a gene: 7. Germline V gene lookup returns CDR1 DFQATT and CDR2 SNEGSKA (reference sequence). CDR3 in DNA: TGCAGTGCTAGAGGTGACCCCAGGGGGACTAATGAAAAACTGTTTTTT. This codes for CSARGDPRGTNEKLFF.

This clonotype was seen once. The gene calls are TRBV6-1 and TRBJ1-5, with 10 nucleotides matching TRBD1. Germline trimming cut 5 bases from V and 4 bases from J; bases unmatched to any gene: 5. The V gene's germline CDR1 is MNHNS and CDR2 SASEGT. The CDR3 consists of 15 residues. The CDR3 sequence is CASSPDRGVNQPQHF. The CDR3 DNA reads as TGTGCCAGCAGTCCGGACAGGGGGGTTAATCAGCCCCAGCATTTT.

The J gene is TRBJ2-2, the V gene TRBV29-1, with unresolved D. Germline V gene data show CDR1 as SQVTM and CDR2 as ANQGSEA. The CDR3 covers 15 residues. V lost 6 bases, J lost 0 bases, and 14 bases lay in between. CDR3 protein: CSVRGKGTNTGELFF. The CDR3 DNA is TGCAGCGTACGAGGCAAGGGAACGAACACCGGGGAGCTGTTTTTT.